The present T cell receptor beta chain was sequenced within a study of shared clonotypes between healthy human individuals. Whole-study findings and limits: Generation probabilities of non-shared clonotypes were lower (relative to those shared by all four donors).

CD8 cells regarded as naive lacked CD45RO, were positively chosen for CCR7, and omitted terminally differentiated effector memory CD45RA+ cells. Trimming left V 8 bases short and J 5 bases short, with 19 bases between. CDR1 and CDR2 (germline): LGHNA, YSLEER. The CDR3 has 15 residues. The repertoire was sequenced with immunoSEQ multiplex PCR; TCRdb's copy has only in-frame clones and lacks some. The sample holds approximately 720,000 clones; 92% are singletons and the top ten take approximately 24%. In the case of this clone: Its antigen is not identified.

The genes are TRBV4-3 and TRBJ2-1; D unclear. The clonotype originates from a man between 25 and 39 years old in good health. Sequencing was carried out using naive CD8+ T cells sorted from blood. The CDR3 sequence: CASGAGTAQNNEQFF. The CDR3 DNA is TGCGCCAGCGGCGCCGGTACAGCCCAAAACAATGAGCAGTTCTTC.